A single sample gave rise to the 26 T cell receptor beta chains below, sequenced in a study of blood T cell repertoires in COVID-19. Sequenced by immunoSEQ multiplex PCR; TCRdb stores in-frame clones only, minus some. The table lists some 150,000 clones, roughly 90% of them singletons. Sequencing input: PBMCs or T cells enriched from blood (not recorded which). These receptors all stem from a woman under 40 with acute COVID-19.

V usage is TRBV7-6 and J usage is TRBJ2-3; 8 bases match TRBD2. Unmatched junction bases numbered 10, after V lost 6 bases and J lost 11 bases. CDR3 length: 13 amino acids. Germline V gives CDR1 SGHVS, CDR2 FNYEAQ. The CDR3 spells CASSGSPAGGQYF. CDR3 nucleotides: TGTGCCAGCAGTGGGTCTCCGGCGGGAGGGCAGTATTTT.

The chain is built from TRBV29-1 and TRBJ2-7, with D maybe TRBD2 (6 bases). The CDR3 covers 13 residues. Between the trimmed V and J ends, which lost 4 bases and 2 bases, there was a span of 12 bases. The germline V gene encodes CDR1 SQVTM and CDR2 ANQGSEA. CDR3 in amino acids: CSVVEGETYEQYF. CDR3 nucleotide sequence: TGCAGCGTTGTGGAGGGTGAGACCTACGAGCAGTACTTC.

The CDR3 sequence: CASSLESRPPYNEQFF. The CDR3 region has the DNA TGTGCCAGCAGCTTAGAATCCAGGCCACCTTACAATGAGCAGTTCTTC. V gene TRBV11-3 combines with J gene TRBJ2-1; D gene unclear. The CDR3 runs to 16 residues. Trimming stripped 0 bases from V and 4 bases from J, with 13 bases between. Germline V gene sequence: CDR1 SGHNT, CDR2 YENEEA.

The CDR3 here is CASSHLDRLAGDYNEQFF. The CDR3 DNA follows: TGTGCCAGTAGCCATCTCGACCGACTAGCGGGGGACTACAATGAGCAGTTCTTC. The chain uses TRBV19 and TRBJ2-1; 12 bases agree with TRBD2. The germline gives CDR1 LNHDA, CDR2 SQIVND (reference sequence). Germline trimming cut 6 bases from V and 3 bases from J; bases unmatched to any gene: 12. The CDR3 loop spans 18 amino acids.

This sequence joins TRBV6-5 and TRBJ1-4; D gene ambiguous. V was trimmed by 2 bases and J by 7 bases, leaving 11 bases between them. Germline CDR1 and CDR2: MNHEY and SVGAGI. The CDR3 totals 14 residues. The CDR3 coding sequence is TGTGCCAGCAGTTACATCGCTATCGGTGAAAAACTGTTTTTT. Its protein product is CASSYIAIGEKLFF.

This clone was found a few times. The CDR3 loop reads CASTGQGALSPLHF. The CDR3 DNA sequence: TGTGCCAGCACCGGACAGGGGGCGCTTTCACCCCTCCACTTT. This chain uses TRBV3-1 (or the pseudogene TRBV3-2) with TRBJ1-6, with 11 bases fitting TRBD1. Germline CDR1 is LGHDT and CDR2 is YNNKEL (reference sequence). The V segment lost 7 bases and the J segment 9 bases; nucleotides outside the gene matches: 5. CDR3 length equals 14 residues.

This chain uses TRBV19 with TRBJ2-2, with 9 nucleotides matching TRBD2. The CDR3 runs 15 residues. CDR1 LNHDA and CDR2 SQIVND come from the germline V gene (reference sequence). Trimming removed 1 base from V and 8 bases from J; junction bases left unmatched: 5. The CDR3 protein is CASSIVSGSLGELFF. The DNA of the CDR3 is TGTGCCAGTAGTATAGTTAGCGGGAGTTTGGGGGAGCTGTTTTTT.

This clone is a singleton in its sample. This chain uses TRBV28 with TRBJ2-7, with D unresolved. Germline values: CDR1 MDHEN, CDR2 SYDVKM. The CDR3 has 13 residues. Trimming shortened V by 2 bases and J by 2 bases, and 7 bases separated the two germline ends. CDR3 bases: TGTGCCAGCAGTTTAACACGGGCCTACGAGCAGTACTTC. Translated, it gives CASSLTRAYEQYF.

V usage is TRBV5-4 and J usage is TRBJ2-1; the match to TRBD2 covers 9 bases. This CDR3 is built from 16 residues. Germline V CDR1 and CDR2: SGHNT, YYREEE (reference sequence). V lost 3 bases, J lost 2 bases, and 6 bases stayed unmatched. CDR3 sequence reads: CASSSSAGGTYNEQFF. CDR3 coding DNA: TGTGCCAGCAGCTCGTCGGCGGGAGGGACCTACAATGAGCAGTTCTTC. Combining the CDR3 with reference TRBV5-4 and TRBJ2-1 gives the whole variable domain ETGVTQSPTHLIKTRGQQVTLRCSSQSGHNTVSWYQQALGQGPQFIFQYYREEENGRGNFPPRFSGLQFPNYSSELNVNALELDDSALYLCASSSSAGGTYNEQFFGPGTRLTVL.

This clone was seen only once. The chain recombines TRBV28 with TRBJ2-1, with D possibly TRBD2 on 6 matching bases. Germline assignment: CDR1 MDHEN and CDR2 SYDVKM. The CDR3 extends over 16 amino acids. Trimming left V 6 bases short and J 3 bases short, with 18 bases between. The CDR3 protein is CASSGGPVLNYNEQFF. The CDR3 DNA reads TGTGCCAGCAGCGGGGGACCGGTCTTAAACTACAATGAGCAGTTCTTC.

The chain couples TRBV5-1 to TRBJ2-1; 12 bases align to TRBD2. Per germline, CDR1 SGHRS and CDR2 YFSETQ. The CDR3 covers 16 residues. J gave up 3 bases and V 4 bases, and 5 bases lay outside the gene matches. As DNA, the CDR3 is TGCGCCAGCAGCCAGACTAGCGGGAGTCTCTACAATGAGCAGTTCTTC. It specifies CASSQTSGSLYNEQFF.

The CDR3 sequence is CAWSGLAGVGNQPQHF. The CDR3 region has the DNA TGTGCCTGGAGTGGCCTGGCAGGGGTGGGCAATCAGCCCCAGCATTTT. This chain joins TRBV30 and TRBJ1-5, with D perhaps matching TRBD1 (6 bases). Germline lookup yields CDR1 GTSNPN and CDR2 SVGIG (reference sequence). The CDR3 runs 16 residues. The ends were cut back, 1 base at V and 2 bases at J, with 15 bases in the middle.

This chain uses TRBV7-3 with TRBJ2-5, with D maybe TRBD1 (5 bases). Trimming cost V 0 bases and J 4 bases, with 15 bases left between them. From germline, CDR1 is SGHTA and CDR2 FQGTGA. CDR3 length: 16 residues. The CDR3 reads CASSLTRLGRGETQYF. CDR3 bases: TGTGCCAGCAGCTTAACACGGCTGGGGCGCGGAGAGACCCAGTACTTC.

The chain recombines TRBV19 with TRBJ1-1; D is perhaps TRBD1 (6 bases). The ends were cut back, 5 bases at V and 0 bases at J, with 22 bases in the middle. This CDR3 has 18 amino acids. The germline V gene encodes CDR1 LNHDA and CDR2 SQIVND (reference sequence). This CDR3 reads CASSPKGGDYIMNTEAFF. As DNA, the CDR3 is TGTGCCAGTAGTCCCAAAGGGGGTGACTATATCATGAACACTGAAGCTTTCTTT.

The CDR3 DNA sequence: TGTGCCAGCAGTTTTATCGGGTCGCATCAGCCCCAGCATTTT. This sequence encodes CASSFIGSHQPQHF. The rearrangement uses TRBV27 and TRBJ1-5; no definite D call. The CDR3 has 14 amino acids. Germline V gene sequence: CDR1 MNHEY, CDR2 SMNVEV (reference sequence). V was trimmed by 3 bases and J by 5 bases, leaving 11 bases between them.

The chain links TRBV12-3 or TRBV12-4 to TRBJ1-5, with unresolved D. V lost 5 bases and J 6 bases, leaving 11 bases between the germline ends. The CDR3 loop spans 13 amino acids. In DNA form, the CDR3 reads TGTGCCAGCAGTACATCTGAACGTCAGCCCCAGCATTTT. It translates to CASSTSERQPQHF.

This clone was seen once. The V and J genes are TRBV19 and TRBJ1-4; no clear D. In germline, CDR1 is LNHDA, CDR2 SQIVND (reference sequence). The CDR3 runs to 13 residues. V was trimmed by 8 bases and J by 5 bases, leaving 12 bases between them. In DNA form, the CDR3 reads TGTGCCAGTTCTTCTAACGCAAATGAAAAACTGTTTTTT. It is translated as CASSSNANEKLFF.

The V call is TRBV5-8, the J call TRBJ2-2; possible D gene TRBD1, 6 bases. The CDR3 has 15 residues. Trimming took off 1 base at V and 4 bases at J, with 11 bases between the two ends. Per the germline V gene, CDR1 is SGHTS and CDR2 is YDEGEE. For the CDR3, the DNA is TGTGCCAGCAGCTTGTTCAGGGGCAGCACCGGGGAGCTGTTTTTT. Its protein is CASSLFRGSTGELFF.

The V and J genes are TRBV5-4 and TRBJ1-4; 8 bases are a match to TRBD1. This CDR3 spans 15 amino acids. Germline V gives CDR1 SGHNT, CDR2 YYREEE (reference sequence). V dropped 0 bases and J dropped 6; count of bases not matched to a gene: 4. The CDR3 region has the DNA TGTGCCAGCAGCTTGGCCACAGGGGGAGATGAAAAACTGTTTTTT. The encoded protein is CASSLATGGDEKLFF.

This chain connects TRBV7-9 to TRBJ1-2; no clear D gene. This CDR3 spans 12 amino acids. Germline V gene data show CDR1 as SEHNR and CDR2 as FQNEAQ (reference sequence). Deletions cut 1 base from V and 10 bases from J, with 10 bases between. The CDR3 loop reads CASSLDATVYTF. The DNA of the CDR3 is TGTGCCAGCAGCTTAGATGCTACAGTCTACACCTTC.

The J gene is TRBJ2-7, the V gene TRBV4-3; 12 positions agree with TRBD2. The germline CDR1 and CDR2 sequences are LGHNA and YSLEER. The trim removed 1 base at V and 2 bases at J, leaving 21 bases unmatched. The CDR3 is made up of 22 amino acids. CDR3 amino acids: CASSQGVGRALLAGGPPYEQYF. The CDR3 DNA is TGCGCCAGCAGCCAAGGTGTTGGTCGGGCTCTCCTAGCGGGAGGGCCCCCCTACGAGCAGTACTTC.

The CDR3 loop reads CASSLGLAGGPGDTQYF. The CDR3 DNA reads as TGTGCCAGCAGCTTGGGACTAGCGGGAGGGCCGGGAGATACGCAGTATTTT. The V gene is TRBV7-9, the J gene TRBJ2-3; TRBD2 agrees at 16 bases. The CDR3 covers 17 residues. Germline V lookup: CDR1 SEHNR, CDR2 FQNEAQ (reference sequence). V gave up 3 bases and J gave up 5 bases; unmatched junction bases: 5.

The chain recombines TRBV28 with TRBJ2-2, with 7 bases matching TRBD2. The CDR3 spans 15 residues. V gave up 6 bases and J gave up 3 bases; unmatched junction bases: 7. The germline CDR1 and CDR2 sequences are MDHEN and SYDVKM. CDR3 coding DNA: TGTGCCAGCAGACCAGGACGGGAGGACACCGGGGAGCTGTTTTTT. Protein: CASRPGREDTGELFF.

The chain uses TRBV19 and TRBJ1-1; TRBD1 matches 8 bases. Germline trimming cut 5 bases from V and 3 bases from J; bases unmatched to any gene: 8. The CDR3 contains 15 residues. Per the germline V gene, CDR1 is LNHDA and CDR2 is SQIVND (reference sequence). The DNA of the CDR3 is TGTGCCAGTAGTTTTCCAAACAGGGGGGACACTGAAGCTTTCTTT. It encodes CASSFPNRGDTEAFF.

CDR3 sequence reads: CSVMTGKDYGYTF. The CDR3 nucleotides are TGCAGCGTTATGACAGGGAAGGACTATGGCTACACCTTC. The V and J genes are TRBV29-1 and TRBJ1-2; 7 bases map to TRBD1. Germline V lookup: CDR1 SQVTM, CDR2 ANQGSEA. The CDR3 totals 13 residues. J gave up 3 bases and V 5 bases, and 6 bases lay outside the gene matches.

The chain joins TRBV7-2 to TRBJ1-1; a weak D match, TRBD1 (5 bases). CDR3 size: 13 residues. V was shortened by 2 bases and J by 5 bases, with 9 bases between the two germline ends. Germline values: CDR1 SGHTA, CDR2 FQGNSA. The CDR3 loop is CASSLQGWTEAFF. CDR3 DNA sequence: TGTGCCAGCAGCTTACAGGGTTGGACTGAAGCTTTCTTT.